These 23 T cell receptor beta chains came from one sample sequenced in a study. TCRdb re-called the 5' RACE reads with MiXCR, one entry per CDR3 protein. The table shows nearly 55,000 distinct CDR3 sequences, with approximately 23% occurring only once. Source material: tumor-infiltrating naive CD4+ T cells sorted from the breast tumor. The subset denotes: naive CD4+ T cells, CD4+CD45RA+CD25-. All receptors come from a female donor with breast cancer.

This clonotype was seen at least ten times. V usage is TRBV24-1 and J usage is TRBJ2-1, with 8 bases that match TRBD1. This CDR3 comprises 16 residues. Trimming removed 3 bases from V and 9 bases from J; junction bases left unmatched: 12. Germline CDR1 KGHDR, CDR2 SFDVKD. The CDR3 sequence is CATSDDRGSQKSEQFF. CDR3 nucleotide sequence: TGTGCCACCAGTGATGACAGGGGCTCCCAAAAGAGTGAGCAGTTCTTC.

This clonotype was seen more than once but under ten times. The gene calls are TRBV20-1 and TRBJ2-7; 7 nucleotides line up with TRBD2. The CDR3 totals 14 residues. Per germline, CDR1 DFQATT and CDR2 SNEGSKA (reference sequence). The CDR3 sequence: CRARSSGLSYEQYF. The CDR3 DNA reads TGCAGGGCCCGTTCTAGCGGACTCTCCTACGAGCAGTACTTC.

The V gene is TRBV6-1, the J gene TRBJ1-4; possibly TRBD1 for D (5 bases). V lost 7 bases, J lost 8 bases, and 8 bases lay in between. Per germline, CDR1 MNHNS and CDR2 SASEGT. This CDR3 is built from 11 residues. Written as DNA, the CDR3 is TGTGCCAGCACCCGGGACGAAAAACTGTTTTTT. It yields the protein CASTRDEKLFF.

Only a few counts were recorded for this clonotype. V and J are TRBV2 and TRBJ2-1; D remains ambiguous. The length of the CDR3 is 15 residues. With 2 bases removed from V and 0 bases from J, the gap between germline ends came to 8 bases. The germline V gene has CDR1 SNHLY and CDR2 FYNNEI. The CDR3 nucleotides are TGTGCCAGCAGTGAAAGTACCAGCTCCTACAATGAGCAGTTCTTC. Its protein is CASSESTSSYNEQFF.

This clonotype has only a few counts. This chain joins TRBV7-8 and TRBJ2-7; TRBD2 aligns across 7 bases. The CDR3 covers 14 residues. Germline V gene sequence: CDR1 SGHVS, CDR2 FQNEAQ. Losses at the gene ends were 5 bases for V and 5 bases for J; bases not matched to a gene: 9. The CDR3 bases are TGTGCCAGCAGCCAGCAGGGAGGGCCCCACGAGCAGTACTTC. It translates to CASSQQGGPHEQYF.

The genes are TRBV12-3 or TRBV12-4 and TRBJ2-5; D remains unclear. CDR3 length: 12 residues. With 7 bases removed from V and 0 bases from J, the gap between germline ends came to 6 bases. CDR3 loop: CASMGNQETQYF. The DNA of the CDR3 is TGTGCCAGCATGGGCAACCAAGAGACCCAGTACTTC.

This clonotype was detected only a few times. The rearrangement links TRBV4-3 to TRBJ1-3; a weak D match, TRBD1 (5 bases). Germline values: CDR1 LGHNA, CDR2 YSLEER. Trimming shortened V by 0 bases and J by 7 bases, and 10 bases separated the two germline ends. This CDR3 is 14 amino acids long. DNA of the CDR3: TGCGCCAGCAGCCAAGAGAACTGGGGGAACACCATATATTTT. Protein sequence: CASSQENWGNTIYF.

In its sample, this clonotype was seen a few times. The chain carries TRBV5-3 and TRBJ1-5; D is possibly TRBD1 (5 bases). TRBV5-3 is placed among ORFs of uncertain function. The V end lost 4 bases, the J end lost 8 bases, and 22 bases lay between the germline ends. The length of the CDR3 is 16 residues. In nucleotides, the CDR3 is TGTGCCAGAAGCCAGAGGCAGGGTCGCATAAAGAAGCCCCAGCATTTT. It translates to CARSQRQGRIKKPQHF.

This clonotype was counted only a few times. The chain combines TRBV5-4 with TRBJ1-1; D unclear. Germline values: CDR1 SGHNT, CDR2 YYREEE (reference sequence). The CDR3 contains 12 residues. V was trimmed by 4 bases and J by 7 bases, leaving 11 bases between them. The DNA for the CDR3 is TGTGCCAGCAGCGAGACTGCTGTTGAAGCTTTCTTT. It specifies CASSETAVEAFF.

This clonotype has just one count. The junction and the germline gene differ at one end; a read error may be behind it. The genes are TRBV18 and TRBJ1-1; D is uncertain. CDR3 length equals 13 residues. CDR1 and CDR2 (germline): KGHSH, LQKENI. The CDR3 sequence is CASSPGLNTEAVF. The CDR3 DNA is TGTGCCAGCTCACCAGGGCTGAACACTGAAGCTGTCTTT.

The sample holds a few counts of this clonotype. CDR3 residues: CASSLGPGGNTGELFF. DNA of the CDR3: TGTGCCAGCAGCTTAGGTCCAGGGGGTAACACCGGGGAGCTGTTTTTT. The chain couples TRBV7-2 to TRBJ2-2; 7 positions match TRBD1. Germline V gives CDR1 SGHTA, CDR2 FQGNSA. The V segment lost 1 base and the J segment 2 bases; nucleotides outside the gene matches: 4. This CDR3 is built from 16 residues.

The rearrangement joins TRBV28 to TRBJ2-7; TRBD1 matches at 10 bases. Germline V gene sequence: CDR1 MDHEN, CDR2 SYDVKM. With V trimmed by 6 bases and J by 12 bases, 11 bases remained unmatched. The length of the CDR3 is 13 residues. This chain's CDR3 is CASSPGTGARWYF. CDR3 in DNA: TGTGCCAGCAGCCCCGGGACAGGGGCGAGGTGGTACTTC.

This clonotype has a handful of counts. The rearrangement links TRBV5-1 to TRBJ1-5; D call uncertain. This CDR3 contains 13 residues. Between the trimmed V and J ends, which lost 1 base and 4 bases, there was a span of 6 bases. Germline-derived CDR1 and CDR2 are SGHRS and YFSETQ. The CDR3 DNA reads as TGCGCCAGCAGCTTGTACGGGAATCAGCCCCAGCATTTT. Protein: CASSLYGNQPQHF.

The chain couples TRBV7-2 to TRBJ2-1; 7 nucleotides match TRBD1. From germline, CDR1 is SGHTA and CDR2 FQGNSA. With V trimmed by 5 bases and J by 4 bases, 5 bases remained unmatched. This CDR3 is 14 amino acids long. Written as DNA, the CDR3 is TGTGCCAGCAGCCCGAGGACAGGTTACAATGAGCAGTTCTTC. It encodes CASSPRTGYNEQFF.

The table lists this clonotype with a few counts. The chain uses TRBV7-2 and TRBJ2-7; the match to TRBD1 covers 8 bases. The CDR3 is made up of 15 amino acids. The germline V gene has CDR1 SGHTA and CDR2 FQGNSA. Unmatched junction bases numbered 8, after V lost 0 bases and J lost 7 bases. The CDR3 sequence: CASSLATGDMREQYF. In nucleotides, the CDR3 is TGTGCCAGCAGCTTAGCGACAGGGGATATGAGGGAGCAGTACTTC.

The J gene is TRBJ2-7, the V gene TRBV20-1; no firm D call. V lost 5 bases, J lost 5 bases, and 19 bases lay in between. The CDR3 runs 14 residues. Germline CDR1 DFQATT, CDR2 SNEGSKA (reference sequence). The CDR3 here is CSARFPDSEDEQYF. The DNA for the CDR3 is TGCAGTGCTCGGTTCCCCGATTCAGAGGACGAGCAGTACTTC.

About this clonotype: The junction departs from germline at one end; a sequencing error may be responsible. This chain connects TRBV27 to TRBJ2-1; tentatively, D is TRBD2 (6 bases). CDR1 and CDR2 (germline): MNHEY, SMNVEV (reference sequence). This CDR3 has 16 residues. CDR3 in amino acids: CATLGPGGLRYYEQFF. The CDR3 DNA sequence: TGTGCCACCCTAGGCCCCGGGGGACTCCGCTACTATGAGCAGTTCTTC.

This clonotype was picked up a small number of times. J is TRBJ2-5 and V is TRBV28; 7 bases are a match to TRBD1. V shed 3 bases and J 2 bases; nucleotides not matched to a gene: 0. The germline gives CDR1 MDHEN, CDR2 SYDVKM. The CDR3 sequence is 13 residues long. The CDR3 sequence: CASSFRGQETQYF. CDR3 nucleotides: TGTGCCAGCAGTTTCAGGGGGCAAGAGACCCAGTACTTC. Filled out from reference TRBV28 and TRBJ2-5, the complete variable domain reads DVKVTQSSRYLVKRTGEKVFLECVQDMDHENMFWYRQDPGLGLRLIYFSYDVKMKEKGDIPEGYSVSREKKERFSLILESASTNQTSMYLCASSFRGQETQYFGPGTRLLVL.

The chain is built from TRBV7-2 and TRBJ2-1; 7 bases fit TRBD1. J was trimmed by 10 bases and V by 5 bases; bases with no gene match: 8. CDR3 length equals 13 residues. Germline loops: CDR1 SGHTA, CDR2 FQGNSA. The CDR3 is CASSPQQGTEQFF. DNA for the CDR3: TGTGCCAGCAGCCCCCAACAGGGGACCGAGCAGTTCTTC. Variable domain in full (rest from reference TRBV7-2 and TRBJ2-1): GAGVSQSPSNKVTEKGKDVELRCDPISGHTALYWYRQSLGQGLEFLIYFQGNSAPDKSGLPSDRFSAERTGGSVSTLTIQRTQQEDSAVYLCASSPQQGTEQFFGPGTRLTVL.

V is TRBV20-1 and J is TRBJ2-1, with TRBD1 matching 12 bases. The germline CDR1 and CDR2 sequences are DFQATT and SNEGSKA (reference sequence). The J segment lost 7 bases and the V segment lost 3 bases, leaving 4 bases of the junction unmatched. The CDR3 loop spans 14 amino acids. CDR3 nucleotide sequence: TGCAGTGCTAGGGGACAGGGGGCGCGGAATGAGCAGTTCTTC. This sequence encodes CSARGQGARNEQFF.

The V call is TRBV12-3 or TRBV12-4, the J call TRBJ2-3; 10 bases map to TRBD2. This CDR3 is 18 amino acids long. The J segment lost 0 bases and the V segment lost 5 bases, leaving 11 bases of the junction unmatched. The CDR3 nucleotides read TGTGCCAGCAGTCCCTCTCCCGTGACTAGCGGGAGCACAGATACGCAGTATTTT. Translated, it gives CASSPSPVTSGSTDTQYF.

V and J are TRBV5-1 and TRBJ2-2; D perhaps matches TRBD2 (6 bases). Germline CDR1 and CDR2: SGHRS and YFSETQ. CDR3 size: 16 residues. V lost 1 base and J 4 bases, leaving 14 bases between the germline ends. The CDR3 nucleotides read TGCGCCAGCAGCTTGACGGGAGTCTCGGGCACCGGGGAGCTGTTTTTT. Translating it yields CASSLTGVSGTGELFF.

The genes are TRBV7-8 and TRBJ1-6, with D possibly being TRBD1 (5 bases). CDR3 size: 16 residues. CDR1 and CDR2 from the germline V gene are SGHVS and FQNEAQ. The V and J ends lost 2 bases and 7 bases respectively, with 15 bases between them. The CDR3: CASSLWSGGGNSPLHF. CDR3 in DNA: TGTGCCAGCAGCTTATGGTCCGGGGGTGGAAATTCACCCCTCCACTTT. The whole variable domain, remainder taken from reference TRBV7-8 and TRBJ1-6, is GAGVSQSPRYKVAKRGQDVALRCDPISGHVSLFWYQQALGQGPEFLTYFQNEAQLDKSGLPSDRFFAERPEGSVSTLKIQRTQQEDSAVYLCASSLWSGGGNSPLHFGNGTRLTVT.